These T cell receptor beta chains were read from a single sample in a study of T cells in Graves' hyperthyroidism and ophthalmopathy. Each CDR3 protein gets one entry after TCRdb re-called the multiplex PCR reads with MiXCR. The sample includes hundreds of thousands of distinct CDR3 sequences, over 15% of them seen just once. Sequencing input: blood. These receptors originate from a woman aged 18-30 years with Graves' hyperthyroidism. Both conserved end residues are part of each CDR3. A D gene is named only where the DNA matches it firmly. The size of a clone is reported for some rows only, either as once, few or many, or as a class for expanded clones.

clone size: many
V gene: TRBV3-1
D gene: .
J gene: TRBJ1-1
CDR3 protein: CASSHLTGNTEAFF
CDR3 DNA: TGTGCCAGCAGCCATCTCACAGGGAACACTGAAGCTTTCTTT

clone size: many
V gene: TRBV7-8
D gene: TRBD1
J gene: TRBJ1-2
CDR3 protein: CASSYRGLYYGYTF
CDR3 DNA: TGTGCCAGCAGTTACAGGGGGCTGTACTATGGCTACACCTTC

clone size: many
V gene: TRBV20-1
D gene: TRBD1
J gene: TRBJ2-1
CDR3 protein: CSAYWTGRNEQFF
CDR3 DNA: TGCAGTGCTTACTGGACAGGAAGAAATGAGCAGTTCTTC

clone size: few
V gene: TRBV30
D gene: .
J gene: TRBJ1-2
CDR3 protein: CAWSFSDLYGYTF
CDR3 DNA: TGTGCCTGGAGTTTTTCGGACTTATATGGCTACACCTTC

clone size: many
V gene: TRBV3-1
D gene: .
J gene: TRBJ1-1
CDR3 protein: CASSQGLSEAFF
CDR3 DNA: TGTGCCAGCAGCCAAGGGCTTTCTGAAGCTTTCTTT

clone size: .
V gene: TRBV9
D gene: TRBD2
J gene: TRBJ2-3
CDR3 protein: CASSVWGGGTDTQYF
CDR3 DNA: TGTGCCAGCAGCGTGTGGGGGGGGGGCACAGATACGCAGTATTTT

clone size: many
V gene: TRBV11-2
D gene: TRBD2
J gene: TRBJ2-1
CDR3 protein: CASSLVVLAYEQFF
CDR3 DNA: TGTGCCAGCAGCTTAGTGGTACTAGCGTATGAGCAGTTCTTC

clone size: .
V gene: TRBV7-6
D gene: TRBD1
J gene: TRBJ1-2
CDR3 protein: CASSSSAPGTGVGYTF
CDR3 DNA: TGTGCCAGCAGCTCCAGCGCCCCCGGGACAGGGGTTGGCTACACCTTC

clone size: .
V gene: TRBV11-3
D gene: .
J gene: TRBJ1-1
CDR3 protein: CASSLLGWGTNTEAFF
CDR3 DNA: TGTGCCAGCAGCCTCTTAGGTTGGGGGACGAACACTGAAGCTTTCTTT

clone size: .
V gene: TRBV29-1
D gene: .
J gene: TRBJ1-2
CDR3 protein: CTTPDYGYTF
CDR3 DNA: TGCACCACCCCGGACTATGGCTACACCTTC

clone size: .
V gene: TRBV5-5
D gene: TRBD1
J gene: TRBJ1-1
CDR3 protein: CASSYAGGGLNTEAFF
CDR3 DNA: TGTGCCAGCAGTTACGCTGGAGGGGGCTTGAACACTGAAGCTTTCTTT

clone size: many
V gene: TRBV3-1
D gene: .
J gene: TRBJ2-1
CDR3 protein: CASSQERAHYNEQFF
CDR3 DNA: TGTGCCAGCAGCCAAGAGCGGGCCCACTACAATGAGCAGTTCTTC

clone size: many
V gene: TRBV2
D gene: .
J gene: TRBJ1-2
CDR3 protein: CASKGGGANYGYTF
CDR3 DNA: TGTGCCAGTAAGGGGGGAGGAGCTAACTATGGCTACACCTTC

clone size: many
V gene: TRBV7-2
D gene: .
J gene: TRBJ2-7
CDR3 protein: CASSLAGNHEQYF
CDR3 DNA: TGTGCCAGCAGCTTAGCAGGGAACCACGAGCAGTACTTC

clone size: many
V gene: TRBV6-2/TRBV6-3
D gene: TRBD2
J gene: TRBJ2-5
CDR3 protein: CASSWSSGRGETQYF
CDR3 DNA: TGTGCCAGCAGTTGGAGTAGCGGGAGGGGAGAGACCCAGTACTTC

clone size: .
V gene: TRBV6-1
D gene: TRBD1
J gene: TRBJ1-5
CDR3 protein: CASSGDRVQPQHF
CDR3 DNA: TGTGCCAGCAGTGGGGACAGGGTCCAGCCCCAGCATTTT